Listed here are 22 T cell receptor beta chains from one sample, sequenced in a study of T cells in Graves' hyperthyroidism and ophthalmopathy. TCR beta CDR3 regions were amplified from RNA transcripts. The HTBI primer set served for first-round RT-PCR of the TCR CDR3. One entry per CDR3 protein results from TCRdb running MiXCR on the multiplex PCR reads. The sample records around 690,000 distinct CDR3 sequences, about 18% being singletons. The sequenced material came from blood. The receptors come from a man aged 45-65 years with Graves' hyperthyroidism.

This clonotype was seen only a few times. This chain links TRBV11-2 with TRBJ2-1; TRBD2 agrees at 12 bases. V lost 5 bases to trimming and J lost 5 bases; unmatched junction nucleotides: 4. From germline, CDR1 is SGHAT and CDR2 FQNNGV. CDR3 length: 15 amino acids. CDR3 in amino acids: CASSGLAGSHNEQFF. CDR3 nucleotide sequence: TGTGCCAGCAGCGGACTAGCGGGAAGCCACAATGAGCAGTTCTTC.

The rearrangement links TRBV25-1 to TRBJ2-1; D remains ambiguous. The V and J ends lost 0 bases and 8 bases respectively, with 8 bases between them. Germline V lookup: CDR1 MGHDK, CDR2 SYGVNS. The CDR3 runs to 13 residues. CDR3 protein: CASSEYQKDEQFF. Here the CDR3 DNA reads TGTGCCAGCAGTGAATATCAAAAGGATGAGCAGTTCTTC.

The CDR3 DNA is TGTGCCAGCTCACTATCCGGGACAGGGATCAATGAGCAGTTCTTC. Encoded protein: CASSLSGTGINEQFF. The rearrangement uses TRBV6-5 and TRBJ2-1, with TRBD1 matching 9 bases. CDR3 length: 15 amino acids. V lost 8 bases, J lost 6 bases, and 11 bases stayed unmatched. Germline CDR1 and CDR2: MNHEY and SVGAGI.

Ten or more counts support this clonotype. CDR3 in DNA: TGTGCCAGTAGTATCTTAACAGGGTATCAGCCCCAGCATTTT. Its translation: CASSILTGYQPQHF. V is TRBV19 and J is TRBJ1-5; possible D gene TRBD1, 6 bases. Trimming removed 3 bases at V and 5 bases at J, with 11 bases between. CDR1 and CDR2 from the germline V gene are LNHDA and SQIVND (reference sequence). CDR3 length: 14 amino acids.

In its sample, this clonotype was seen many times. The chain is built from TRBV11-2 and TRBJ2-2, with D hard to call. V shed 4 bases and J shed 4 bases, with 4 bases lying between them. The CDR3 is 12 residues long. Germline-derived CDR1 and CDR2 are SGHAT and FQNNGV. CDR3 nucleotides: TGTGCCAGCAGCTCACCCACCGGGGAGCTGTTTTTT. This translates into CASSSPTGELFF.

As to this clonotype: Mismatch with germline at one junction end may stem from a read error. V and J are TRBV10-3 and TRBJ2-7; 13 nucleotides agree with TRBD2. CDR3 length: 16 amino acids. Per germline, CDR1 ENHRY and CDR2 SYGVKD. The CDR3 is CSISEPRLAGGYEQYF. In nucleotides, the CDR3 is TGTTCCATCAGCGAACCGCGACTAGCGGGAGGTTACGAGCAGTACTTC.

This clonotype was counted only a few times. In DNA, the CDR3 is TGTGCCAGCAGCTTCGACCGGGACACGCAGTATTTT. Protein: CASSFDRDTQYF. The chain uses TRBV11-2 and TRBJ2-3; TRBD1 or TRBD2 may be the D gene (5 bases each). The ends were cut back, 3 bases at V and 9 bases at J, with 10 bases in the middle. Germline V gene lookup returns CDR1 SGHAT and CDR2 FQNNGV. The CDR3 sequence is 12 residues long. Variable domain in full (rest from reference TRBV11-2 and TRBJ2-3): EAGVAQSPRYKIIEKRQSVAFWCNPISGHATLYWYQQILGQGPKLLIQFQNNGVVDDSQLPKDRFSAERLKGVDSTLKIQPAKLEDSAVYLCASSFDRDTQYFGPGTRLTVL.

Worth noting for this clonotype: One end of the junction varies from germline; a read error may be responsible. The chain employs TRBV7-7 and TRBJ1-1, with D uncertain. Germline CDR1 and CDR2: SSHAT and FNYEAQ (reference sequence). This CDR3 contains 13 residues. CDR3 sequence reads: CASSWRMGTEAFF. CDR3 sequence (DNA): TGTGCTAGCAGCTGGCGGATGGGCACTGAAGCTTTCTTT.

As concerns this clonotype: A much larger clone sits a single nucleotide away, making a read error possible. The chain recombines TRBV6-1 with TRBJ2-2, with 9 positions matching TRBD1. The CDR3 runs 17 residues. Germline-derived CDR1 and CDR2 are MNHNS and SASEGT. V was pared by 7 bases and J by 4 bases, with 13 bases of the junction left unmatched. The CDR3 is CASTSPGGQGLTGELFF. For the CDR3, the DNA is TGTGCCAGCACTAGCCCAGGAGGACAGGGGCTCACCGGGGAGCTGTTTTTT.

This clonotype was counted ten times or more. The chain couples TRBV2 to TRBJ2-7; D call uncertain. The V and J ends lost 5 bases and 3 bases respectively, with 11 bases between them. CDR1 SNHLY and CDR2 FYNNEI come from the germline V gene. CDR3 length: 13 residues. CDR3 sequence reads: CASSLSQVYEQYF. The CDR3 nucleotides read TGTGCCAGCAGTCTCAGCCAAGTCTACGAGCAGTACTTC.

This clonotype was seen at least ten times. The DNA for the CDR3 is TGTGCCAGCAGCCATGACAGGGTACAGACCCAGTACTTC. It is translated as CASSHDRVQTQYF. J is TRBJ2-5 and V is TRBV7-6, with 7 bases that match TRBD1. V trimming: 5 bases; J trimming: 6 bases; junction bases outside the gene matches: 6. CDR3 size: 13 residues. Germline-derived CDR1 and CDR2 are SGHVS and FNYEAQ.

The gene calls are TRBV28 and TRBJ1-1; the D gene is possibly TRBD1 (5 bases). CDR3 size: 14 residues. Germline loops: CDR1 MDHEN, CDR2 SYDVKM. Trimming took off 4 bases at V and 5 bases at J, with 14 bases between the two ends. The CDR3: CASSWGGIVTEAFF. For the CDR3, the DNA is TGTGCCAGCAGTTGGGGGGGGATAGTGACTGAAGCTTTCTTT.

This clonotype has more than one count but fewer than ten. The rearrangement uses TRBV18 and TRBJ2-2; tentatively, D is TRBD2 (5 bases). V shed 8 bases and J shed 0 bases, with 13 bases lying between them. CDR3 length: 15 residues. Germline lookup yields CDR1 KGHSH and CDR2 LQKENI. The CDR3 nucleotides read TGTGCCAGCCACACACAGAGGGCGAACACCGGGGAGCTGTTTTTT. Its translation is CASHTQRANTGELFF.

V is TRBV9 and J is TRBJ1-2, with unresolved D. The V and J ends lost 0 bases and 6 bases respectively, with 12 bases between them. This CDR3 contains 14 residues. The V gene's germline CDR1 is SGDLS and CDR2 YYNGEE. The CDR3 region has the DNA TGTGCCAGCAGCGTAGATGGCGCAGTCAATGGCTACACCTTC. Protein: CASSVDGAVNGYTF.

This clonotype was counted ten times or more. The rearrangement uses TRBV28 and TRBJ2-1; D unresolved. The CDR3 extends over 14 amino acids. Per germline, CDR1 MDHEN and CDR2 SYDVKM. V was cut by 8 bases and J by 2 bases, with 13 bases left in between. The DNA for the CDR3 is TGTGCCAGCGGAAGGGTTTTCCCCTACAATGAGCAGTTCTTC. This sequence encodes CASGRVFPYNEQFF.

This clonotype was recorded at least ten times. The chain recombines TRBV19 with TRBJ2-5; D assignment may be TRBD1 or TRBD2 (5 bases each). The CDR3 is 14 amino acids. V shed 1 base and J shed 5 bases, with 11 bases lying between them. The V gene's germline CDR1 is LNHDA and CDR2 SQIVND (reference sequence). The CDR3 DNA reads as TGTGCCAGTAGTATAGTGGCAGGGACGGAGACCCAGTACTTC. Encoded protein: CASSIVAGTETQYF. Supplemented by reference TRBV19 and TRBJ2-5, the full variable domain reads DGGITQSPKYLFRKEGQNVTLSCEQNLNHDAMYWYRQDPGQGLRLIYYSQIVNDFQKGDIAEGYSVSREKKESFPLTVTSAQKNPTAFYLCASSIVAGTETQYFGPGTRLLVL.

This clonotype has only a few counts. The chain links TRBV28 to TRBJ2-2; D is uncertain. CDR1 MDHEN and CDR2 SYDVKM come from the germline V gene. Deletions cut 3 bases from V and 7 bases from J, with 12 bases between. The CDR3 loop spans 14 amino acids. CDR3 sequence: CASSLRIPNGELFF. The CDR3 region has the DNA TGTGCCAGCAGTTTGAGGATTCCCAACGGGGAGCTGTTTTTT.

This clonotype occurred many times. This rearrangement joins TRBV10-3 to TRBJ2-7, with 9 bases fitting TRBD1. The junction had 7 bases not matched to a gene; V was cut back by 6 bases and J by 1 base. CDR1 is ENHRY and CDR2 is SYGVKD in the germline V gene. The CDR3 totals 15 residues. This CDR3 is CAISMMGQGSYEQYF. The CDR3, as DNA: TGTGCCATCAGCATGATGGGACAGGGTTCCTACGAGCAGTACTTC.

A few counts support this clonotype. The gene calls are TRBV4-3 and TRBJ1-1; a weak D match, TRBD1 (6 bases). The CDR3 contains 16 residues. Germline values: CDR1 LGHNA, CDR2 YSLEER. Deletions cut 2 bases from V and 5 bases from J, with 18 bases between. CDR3 sequence: CASSQTYYREWTEAFF. As DNA, the CDR3 is TGCGCCAGCAGCCAAACCTACTACAGGGAGTGGACTGAAGCTTTCTTT.

V gene TRBV20-1 combines with J gene TRBJ2-1; TRBD1 matches at 11 bases. The germline gives CDR1 DFQATT, CDR2 SNEGSKA (reference sequence). This CDR3 spans 13 amino acids. V dropped 4 bases and J dropped 9; count of bases not matched to a gene: 5. CDR3 in amino acids: CSAMDRGQGEQFF. For the CDR3, the DNA is TGCAGTGCTATGGACAGGGGGCAAGGTGAGCAGTTCTTC.

The J gene is TRBJ2-1, the V gene TRBV24-1; TRBD1 is a possible D gene (5 bases). The CDR3 length is 13 residues. In germline, CDR1 is KGHDR, CDR2 SFDVKD. The V end lost 4 bases, the J end lost 8 bases, and 11 bases lay between the germline ends. The CDR3 loop is CATSDPVTDEQFF. The CDR3 DNA follows: TGTGCCACCAGTGACCCGGTGACAGATGAGCAGTTCTTC.

This clonotype was observed a handful of times. The chain links TRBV28 to TRBJ2-3, with 7 positions matching TRBD2. With 2 bases clipped from V and 4 bases from J, the junction kept 12 bases outside the gene matches. Germline assignment: CDR1 MDHEN and CDR2 SYDVKM. The CDR3 runs to 17 residues. CDR3 protein: CASSLGSGVAGADTQYF. CDR3 nucleotide sequence: TGTGCCAGCAGTTTAGGTTCTGGGGTAGCGGGTGCAGATACGCAGTATTTT. Full variable domain (missing parts from reference TRBV28 and TRBJ2-3): DVKVTQSSRYLVKRTGEKVFLECVQDMDHENMFWYRQDPGLGLRLIYFSYDVKMKEKGDIPEGYSVSREKKERFSLILESASTNQTSMYLCASSLGSGVAGADTQYFGPGTRLTVL.